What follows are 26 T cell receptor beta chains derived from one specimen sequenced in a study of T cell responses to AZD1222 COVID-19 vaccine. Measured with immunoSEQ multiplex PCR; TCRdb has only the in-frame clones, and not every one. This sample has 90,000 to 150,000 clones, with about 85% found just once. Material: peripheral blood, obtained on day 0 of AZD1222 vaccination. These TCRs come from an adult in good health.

CDR3 region: CASSQEGRRNTEAFF. For the CDR3, the DNA is TGTGCCAGCAGCCAAGAGGGACGGCGGAACACTGAAGCTTTCTTT. The chain employs TRBV3-1 (or the pseudogene TRBV3-2) and TRBJ1-1, with D perhaps TRBD1 (5 bases). This CDR3 comprises 15 residues. CDR1 LGHDT and CDR2 YNNKEL come from the germline V gene (reference sequence). With 0 bases removed from V and 1 base from J, the gap between germline ends came to 9 bases.

The CDR3 is CASSKRALQETQYF. CDR3 sequence (DNA): TGTGCCAGCAGTAAGAGGGCACTCCAAGAGACCCAGTACTTC. The rearrangement links TRBV27 to TRBJ2-5; weak D call: TRBD2 (5 bases). This CDR3 is built from 14 residues. Germline CDR1 reads MNHEY; CDR2 reads SMNVEV (reference sequence). The germline V and J ends were trimmed by 5 bases and 1 base, with 11 bases remaining between them.

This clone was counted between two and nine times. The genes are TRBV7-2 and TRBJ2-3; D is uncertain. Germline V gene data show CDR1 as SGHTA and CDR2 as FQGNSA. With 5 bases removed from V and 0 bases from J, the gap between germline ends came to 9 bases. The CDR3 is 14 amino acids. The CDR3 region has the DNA TGTGCCAGCAGCCTAACACCTAGCACAGATACGCAGTATTTT. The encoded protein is CASSLTPSTDTQYF.

CDR3 DNA: TGTGCCAGCCGACAGGCTCAAGAGACCCAGTACTTC. Translating gives CASRQAQETQYF. V and J are TRBV12-3 or TRBV12-4 and TRBJ2-5; possibly TRBD1 for D (6 bases). V lost 8 bases and J lost 2, with 9 bases in between. The CDR3 has 12 residues.

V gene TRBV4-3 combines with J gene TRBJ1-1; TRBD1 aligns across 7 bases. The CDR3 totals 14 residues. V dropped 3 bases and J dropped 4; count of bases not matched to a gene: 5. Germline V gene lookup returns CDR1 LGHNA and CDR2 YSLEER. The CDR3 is CASSQGDRATEAFF. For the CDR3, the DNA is TGCGCCAGCAGCCAGGGAGACAGGGCCACTGAAGCTTTCTTT.

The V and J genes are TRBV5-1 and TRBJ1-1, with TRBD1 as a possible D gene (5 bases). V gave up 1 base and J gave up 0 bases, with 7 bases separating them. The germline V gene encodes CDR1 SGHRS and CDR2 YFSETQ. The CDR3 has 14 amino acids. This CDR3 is CASSLQGVNTEAFF. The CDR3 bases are TGCGCCAGCAGCTTGCAGGGAGTGAACACTGAAGCTTTCTTT.

This CDR3 is CASTQGGQGWEQYF. CDR3 sequence (DNA): TGTGCCAGCACCCAGGGGGGACAGGGTTGGGAGCAGTACTTC. The chain uses TRBV11-2 and TRBJ2-7, with TRBD1 matching 9 bases. The CDR3 is 14 residues long. V lost 7 bases to trimming and J lost 7 bases; unmatched junction nucleotides: 11. Germline CDR1 and CDR2: SGHAT and FQNNGV.

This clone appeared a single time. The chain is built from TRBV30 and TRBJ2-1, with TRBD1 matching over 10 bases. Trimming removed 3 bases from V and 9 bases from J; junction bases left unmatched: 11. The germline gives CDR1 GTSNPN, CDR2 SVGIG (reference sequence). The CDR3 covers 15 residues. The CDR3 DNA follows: TGTGCCTGGAGACCCCGGGACAGGGGAGCAGGTGAGCAGTTCTTC. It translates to CAWRPRDRGAGEQFF.

CDR3 residues: CASSPQGGYGYTF. Here the CDR3 DNA reads TGTGCCAGTAGTCCCCAAGGAGGCTATGGCTACACCTTC. V usage is TRBV19 and J usage is TRBJ1-2; the D is unclear. The germline V and J ends were trimmed by 5 bases and 4 bases, with 11 bases remaining between them. The CDR3 totals 13 residues. Per the germline V gene, CDR1 is LNHDA and CDR2 is SQIVND (reference sequence).

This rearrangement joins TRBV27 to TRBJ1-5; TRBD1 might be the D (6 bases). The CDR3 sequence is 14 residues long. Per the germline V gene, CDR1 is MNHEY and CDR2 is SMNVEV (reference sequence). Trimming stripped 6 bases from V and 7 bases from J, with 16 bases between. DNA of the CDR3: TGTGCCAGCAGAGCCGGACAGTCGAGCCAGCCCCAGCATTTT. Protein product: CASRAGQSSQPQHF.

The CDR3 coding sequence is TGTGCCAGTAGTATTCTGGGGGATCAGCCCCAGCATTTT. Encoded protein: CASSILGDQPQHF. The chain links TRBV19 to TRBJ1-5; D is possibly TRBD1 (5 bases). With 3 bases removed from V and 5 bases from J, the gap between germline ends came to 8 bases. Germline assignment: CDR1 LNHDA and CDR2 SQIVND (reference sequence). The CDR3 runs 13 residues.

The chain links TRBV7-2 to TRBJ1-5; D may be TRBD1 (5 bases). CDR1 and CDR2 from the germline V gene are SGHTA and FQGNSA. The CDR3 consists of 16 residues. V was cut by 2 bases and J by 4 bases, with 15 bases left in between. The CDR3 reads CASSLPTPGGNQPQHF. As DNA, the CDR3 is TGTGCCAGCAGCTTACCGACCCCGGGGGGGAATCAGCCCCAGCATTTT.

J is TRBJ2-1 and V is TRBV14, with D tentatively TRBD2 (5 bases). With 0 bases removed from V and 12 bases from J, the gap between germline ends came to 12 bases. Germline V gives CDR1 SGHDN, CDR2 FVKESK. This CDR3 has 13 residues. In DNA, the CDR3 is TGTGCCAGCAGCCAAGATCTTGGGGAGCGGCAGTTCTTC. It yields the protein CASSQDLGERQFF.

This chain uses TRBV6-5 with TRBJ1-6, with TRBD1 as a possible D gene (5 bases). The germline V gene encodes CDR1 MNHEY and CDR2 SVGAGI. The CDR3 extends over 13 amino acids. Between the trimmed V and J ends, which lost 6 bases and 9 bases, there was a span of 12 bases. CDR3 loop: CASRTAGLSPLHF. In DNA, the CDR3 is TGTGCCAGCAGAACGGCAGGGCTTTCACCCCTCCACTTT.

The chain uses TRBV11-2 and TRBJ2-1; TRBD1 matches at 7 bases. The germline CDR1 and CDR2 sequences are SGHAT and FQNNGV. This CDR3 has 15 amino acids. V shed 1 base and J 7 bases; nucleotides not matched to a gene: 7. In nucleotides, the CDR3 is TGTGCCAGCAGCTTAGGAGGGGGCTTCTTGAATGAGCAGTTCTTC. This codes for CASSLGGGFLNEQFF.

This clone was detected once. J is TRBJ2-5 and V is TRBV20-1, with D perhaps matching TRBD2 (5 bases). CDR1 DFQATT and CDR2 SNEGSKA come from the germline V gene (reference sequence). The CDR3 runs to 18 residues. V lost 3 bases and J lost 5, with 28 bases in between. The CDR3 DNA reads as TGCAGTGCTAGTCCCCTCCCCACTTCGGACTCAACGAGGGAGACCCAGTACTTC. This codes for CSASPLPTSDSTRETQYF.

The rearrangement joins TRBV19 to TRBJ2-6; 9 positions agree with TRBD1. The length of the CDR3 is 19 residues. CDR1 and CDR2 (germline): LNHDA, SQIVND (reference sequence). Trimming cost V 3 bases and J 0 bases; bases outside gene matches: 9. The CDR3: CASSIERPGQGSGANVLTF. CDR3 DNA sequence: TGTGCCAGTAGTATTGAGAGACCGGGACAGGGCTCTGGGGCCAACGTCCTGACTTTC.

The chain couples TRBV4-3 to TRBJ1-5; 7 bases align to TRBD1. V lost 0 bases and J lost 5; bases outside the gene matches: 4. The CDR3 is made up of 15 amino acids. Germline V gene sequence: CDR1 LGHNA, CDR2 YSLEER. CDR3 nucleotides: TGCGCCAGCAGCCAAGATGGGGACAGATATCAGCCCCAGCATTTT. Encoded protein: CASSQDGDRYQPQHF.

This CDR3 is CASSLLPRGEKLFF. The CDR3 DNA sequence: TGTGCCAGCTCATTACTCCCGAGGGGTGAAAAACTGTTTTTT. The gene calls are TRBV18 and TRBJ1-4, with D perhaps TRBD1 (5 bases). The V and J ends lost 5 bases and 7 bases respectively, with 14 bases between them. The germline CDR1 and CDR2 sequences are KGHSH and LQKENI. This CDR3 is 14 amino acids long.

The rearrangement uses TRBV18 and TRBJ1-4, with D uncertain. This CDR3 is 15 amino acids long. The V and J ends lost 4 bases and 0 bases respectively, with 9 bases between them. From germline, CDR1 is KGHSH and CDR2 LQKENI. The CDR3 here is CASSRDVATNEKLFF. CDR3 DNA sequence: TGTGCCAGCTCACGAGATGTAGCAACTAATGAAAAACTGTTTTTT.

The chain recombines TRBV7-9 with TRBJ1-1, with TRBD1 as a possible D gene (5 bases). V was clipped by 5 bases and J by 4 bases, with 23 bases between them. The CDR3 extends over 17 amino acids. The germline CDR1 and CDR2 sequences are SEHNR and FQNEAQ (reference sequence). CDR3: CASSILGLRGESTEAFF. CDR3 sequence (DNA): TGTGCCAGCAGCATTCTTGGTTTGCGGGGGGAGTCCACTGAAGCTTTCTTT.

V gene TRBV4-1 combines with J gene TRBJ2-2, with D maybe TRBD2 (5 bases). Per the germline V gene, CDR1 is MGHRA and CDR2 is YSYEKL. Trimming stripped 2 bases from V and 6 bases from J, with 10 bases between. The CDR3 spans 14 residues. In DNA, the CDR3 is TGCGCCAGCAGCCAACGAGAGGGTCCCGGGGAGCTGTTTTTT. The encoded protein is CASSQREGPGELFF.

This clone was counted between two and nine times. CDR3 DNA sequence: TGTGCCAGCAGTGAAGCGGCTTCCAGACAGCTCGGCACCTTC. This encodes CASSEAASRQLGTF. The gene calls are TRBV6-1 and TRBJ1-2, with D possibly being TRBD1 (5 bases). Trimming stripped 0 bases from V and 13 bases from J, with 18 bases between. The germline CDR1 and CDR2 sequences are MNHNS and SASEGT. The CDR3 is 14 amino acids.

The chain's CDR3 is CASSPQADTQYF. CDR3 nucleotide sequence: TGTGCCAGCAGCCCCCAGGCGGATACGCAGTATTTT. The chain is built from TRBV3-1 (or the pseudogene TRBV3-2) and TRBJ2-3; no definite D call. V shed 4 bases and J shed 6 bases, with 8 bases lying between them. CDR3 length equals 12 residues. Germline V gene sequence: CDR1 LGHDT, CDR2 YNNKEL (reference sequence).

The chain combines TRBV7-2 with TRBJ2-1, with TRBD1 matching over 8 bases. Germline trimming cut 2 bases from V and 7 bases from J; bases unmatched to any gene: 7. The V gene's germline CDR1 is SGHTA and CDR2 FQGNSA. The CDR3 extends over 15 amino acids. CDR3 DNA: TGTGCCAGCAGCTTACAGGGGGCTGGGTTGAATGAGCAGTTCTTC. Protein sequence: CASSLQGAGLNEQFF.

The CDR3, as DNA: TGTGCCAGCAGCCCGCAACTCAGGGGATCACCCCTCCACTTT. Its translation: CASSPQLRGSPLHF. The gene calls are TRBV28 and TRBJ1-6, with a tentative D call TRBD1 (6 bases). The CDR3 is made up of 14 amino acids. The germline CDR1 and CDR2 sequences are MDHEN and SYDVKM. Trimming stripped 6 bases from V and 10 bases from J, with 16 bases between.